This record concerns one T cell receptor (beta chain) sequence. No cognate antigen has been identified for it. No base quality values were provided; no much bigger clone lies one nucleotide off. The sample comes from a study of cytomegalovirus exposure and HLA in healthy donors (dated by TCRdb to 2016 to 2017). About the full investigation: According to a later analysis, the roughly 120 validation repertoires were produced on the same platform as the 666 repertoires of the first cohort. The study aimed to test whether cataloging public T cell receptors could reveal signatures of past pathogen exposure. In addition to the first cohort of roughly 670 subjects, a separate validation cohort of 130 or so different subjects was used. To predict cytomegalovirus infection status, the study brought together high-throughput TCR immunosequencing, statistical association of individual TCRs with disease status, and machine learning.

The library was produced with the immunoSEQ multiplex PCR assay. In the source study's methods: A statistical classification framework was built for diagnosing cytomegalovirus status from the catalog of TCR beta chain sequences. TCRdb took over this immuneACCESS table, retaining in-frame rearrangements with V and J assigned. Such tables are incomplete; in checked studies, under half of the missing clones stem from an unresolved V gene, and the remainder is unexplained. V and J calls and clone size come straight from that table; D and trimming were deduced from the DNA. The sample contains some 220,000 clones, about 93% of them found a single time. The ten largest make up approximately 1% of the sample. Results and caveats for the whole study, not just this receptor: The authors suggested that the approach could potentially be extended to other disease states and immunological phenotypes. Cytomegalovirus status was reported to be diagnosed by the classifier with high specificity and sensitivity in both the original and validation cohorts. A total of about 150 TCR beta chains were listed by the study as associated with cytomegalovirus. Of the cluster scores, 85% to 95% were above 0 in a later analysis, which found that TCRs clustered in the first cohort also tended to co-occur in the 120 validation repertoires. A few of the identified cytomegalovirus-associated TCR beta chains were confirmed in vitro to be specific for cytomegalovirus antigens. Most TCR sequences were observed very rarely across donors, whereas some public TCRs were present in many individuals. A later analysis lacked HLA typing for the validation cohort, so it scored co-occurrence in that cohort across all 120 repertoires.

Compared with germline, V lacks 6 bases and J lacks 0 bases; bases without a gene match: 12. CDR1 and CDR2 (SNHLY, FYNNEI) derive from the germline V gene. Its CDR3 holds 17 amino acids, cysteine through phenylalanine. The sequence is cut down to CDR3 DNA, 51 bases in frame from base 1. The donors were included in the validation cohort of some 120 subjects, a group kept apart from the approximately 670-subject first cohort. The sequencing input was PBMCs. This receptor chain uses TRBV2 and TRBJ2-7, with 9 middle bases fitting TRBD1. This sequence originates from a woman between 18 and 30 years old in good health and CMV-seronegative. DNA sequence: TGTGCCAGCAGCCTCTTTTCATCGGGACAGGGCTCCTACGAGCAGTACTTC. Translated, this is CASSLFSSGQGSYEQYF. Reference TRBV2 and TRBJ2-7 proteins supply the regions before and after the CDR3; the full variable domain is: EPEVTQTPSHQVTQMGQEVILRCVPISNHLYFYWYRQILGQKVEFLVSFYNNEISEKSEIFDDQFSVERPDGSNFTLKIRSTKLEDSAMYFCASSLFSSGQGSYEQYFGPGTRLTVT.